This is a list of T cell receptor beta chains from one sample in a study of blood T cells in healthy people across ages. TCRdb independently ran MiXCR on the 5' RACE reads; one entry per CDR3 protein. Of 600,000 to 850,000 distinct CDR3 sequences listed, around 25% were seen once; the top ten hold more than 8.5%. A further study also used this sample, focusing on T cells of mothers and their children.

The sequenced sample consisted of blood. All receptors come from a boy aged 5-17 years in good health. CDR3s include the opening cysteine and the closing phenylalanine or tryptophan. D genes are given only for firm matches. Not every row has a clone size; where given, it reads once, few, many or a size class.

few,TRBV3-1,TRBJ2-5,NA,CASSGSIAEKGETQYF,TGTGCCAGCAGCGGATCAATAGCGGAGAAGGGAGAGACCCAGTACTTC
NA,TRBV7-2,TRBJ2-7,TRBD1,CASSLGQGFHYEQYF,TGTGCCAGCAGCTTAGGACAGGGGTTCCACTACGAGCAGTACTTC
few,TRBV20-1,TRBJ2-7,NA,CSAREITYEQYF,TGCAGTGCTAGAGAGATCACCTACGAGCAGTACTTC
NA,TRBV2,TRBJ2-4,TRBD1,CASGGDRGLAKNIQYF,TGTGCCAGCGGTGGGGACAGGGGACTAGCCAAAAACATTCAGTACTTC
NA,TRBV14,TRBJ2-6,NA,CASSPKGDVFSGANVLTF,TGTGCCAGCAGCCCAAAGGGGGACGTCTTTTCTGGGGCCAACGTCCTGACTTTC
few,TRBV18,TRBJ2-7,NA,CASSPLSETYEQYF,TGTGCCAGCTCACCACTAAGCGAGACCTACGAGCAGTACTTC
few,TRBV5-6,TRBJ2-1,NA,CASSLGGNDNEQFF,TGTGCCAGCAGCCTGGGAGGCAACGACAATGAGCAGTTCTTC
NA,TRBV6-2/TRBV6-3,TRBJ2-7,TRBD2,CASSYHWDYTLYEQYF,TGTGCCAGCAGTTACCACTGGGACTACACCCTCTACGAGCAGTACTTC
NA,TRBV7-2,TRBJ2-5,NA,CASSLDPGPSYF,TGTGCCAGCAGCTTAGATCCGGGACCTAGCTACTTC
NA,TRBV20-1,TRBJ2-7,TRBD2,CSAEKRGASYEQYF,TGCAGTGCTGAAAAGCGGGGGGCTTCCTACGAGCAGTACTTC
NA,TRBV7-9,TRBJ2-3,TRBD2,CASSLAFTSVTDTQYF,TGTGCCAGCAGCTTAGCGTTCACTAGCGTGACAGATACGCAGTATTTT
few,TRBV3-1,TRBJ1-6,NA,CAIGPGDSPLHF,TGTGCCATTGGCCCGGGGGATTCACCCCTCCACTTT
NA,TRBV15,TRBJ2-3,NA,CATRSGGADTQYF,TGTGCCACCAGATCGGGTGGCGCAGATACGCAGTATTTT
NA,TRBV4-3,TRBJ2-1,TRBD2,CASRAAGDNEQFF,TGCGCCAGCAGAGCTGCGGGGGACAATGAGCAGTTCTTC
NA,TRBV6-2/TRBV6-3,TRBJ2-7,NA,CASSSRRDEQYF,TGTGCCAGCAGTTCCAGACGGGACGAGCAGTACTTC
NA,TRBV6-5,TRBJ2-2,NA,CASSYSPPPTRGELFF,TGTGCCAGCAGTTATTCCCCCCCACCGACCCGCGGGGAGCTGTTTTTT
NA,TRBV7-8,TRBJ2-1,TRBD1,CASSLGQYEQFF,TGTGCCAGCAGCCTGGGACAGTATGAGCAGTTCTTC
NA,TRBV12-3/TRBV12-4,TRBJ2-1,NA,CASSGGSGAEQFF,TGTGCCAGCAGTGGAGGGAGTGGCGCGGAGCAGTTCTTC
NA,TRBV2,TRBJ1-3,NA,CASRRETGNTIYF,TGTGCCAGCAGGAGGGAAACCGGAAACACCATATATTTT
many,TRBV15,TRBJ2-7,TRBD1,CATSFGTGESEQYF,TGTGCCACCAGCTTCGGGACAGGGGAGAGCGAGCAGTACTTC
NA,TRBV5-1,TRBJ1-2,NA,CASSLDGGLYGYTF,TGCGCCAGCAGCTTGGATGGGGGGCTCTATGGCTACACCTTC
NA,TRBV4-2,TRBJ2-5,NA,CASSQDPYQETQYF,TGTGCCAGCAGCCAAGATCCCTACCAAGAGACCCAGTACTTC
NA,TRBV28,TRBJ1-5,TRBD1,CASSTGTGVQPQHF,TGTGCCAGCAGTACCGGGACAGGGGTTCAGCCCCAGCATTTT
few,TRBV15,TRBJ2-7,TRBD1,CATSRDQGDEQYF,TGTGCCACCAGCAGAGATCAGGGGGACGAGCAGTACTTC
few,TRBV4-1,TRBJ2-1,TRBD2,CARQLLAGEGNEQFF,TGCGCCAGACAACTACTAGCGGGAGAGGGCAATGAGCAGTTCTTC
NA,TRBV5-4,TRBJ1-2,NA,CASRGKDYGYTF,TGTGCCAGCAGGGGGAAGGACTATGGCTACACCTTC
NA,TRBV14,TRBJ2-2,NA,CASSQGGVTGELFF,TGTGCCAGCAGCCAAGGAGGTGTCACCGGGGAGCTGTTTTTT
few,TRBV6-1,TRBJ2-1,NA,CASRDRAGGGEQFF,TGTGCCAGCAGAGATAGGGCAGGGGGGGGTGAGCAGTTCTTC
few,TRBV7-8,TRBJ2-3,TRBD2,CASSLPTSGGDTDTQYF,TGTGCCAGCAGCTTACCGACTAGCGGGGGGGATACAGATACGCAGTATTTT
few,TRBV7-9,TRBJ2-7,NA,CASSLEDRYEQYF,TGTGCCAGCAGCTTAGAAGATAGGTACGAGCAGTACTTC
NA,TRBV6-5,TRBJ1-2,NA,CASSYSSGNYGYTF,TGTGCCAGCAGTTACTCGTCCGGAAACTATGGCTACACCTTC
few,TRBV11-2,TRBJ2-2,NA,CASSFLPNTGELFF,TGTGCCAGCAGCTTTCTACCGAACACCGGGGAGCTGTTTTTT
NA,TRBV18,TRBJ1-6,TRBD1,CASSPGDSHNSPLHF,TGTGCCAGCTCACCCGGGGACAGCCATAATTCACCCCTCCACTTT
few,TRBV3-1,TRBJ2-5,TRBD1,CASSYPGTVQETQYF,TGTGCCAGCAGCTATCCCGGGACAGTGCAAGAGACCCAGTACTTC
few,TRBV14,TRBJ2-7,NA,CASSQESFSTYEQYF,TGTGCCAGCAGCCAAGAGAGTTTCTCCACCTACGAGCAGTACTTC
few,TRBV29-1,TRBJ1-2,TRBD1,CSVEDPGGYGYTF,TGCAGCGTTGAAGATCCAGGGGGCTATGGCTACACCTTC
few,TRBV29-1,TRBJ1-2,TRBD1,CSVALSVGQEYYGYTF,TGCAGCGTGGCCTTATCAGTAGGACAGGAATACTATGGCTACACCTTC
NA,TRBV28,TRBJ2-5,TRBD1,CASSIRDRGHETQYF,TGTGCCAGCAGTATCCGGGACAGGGGTCACGAGACCCAGTACTTC
many,TRBV29-1,TRBJ2-3,NA,CSVEGSSSFGTDTQYF,TGCAGCGTTGAAGGTTCTTCTAGCTTCGGCACAGATACGCAGTATTTT
few,TRBV28,TRBJ2-7,NA,CASSSQGPADEQYF,TGTGCCAGCAGTTCTCAGGGTCCGGCGGACGAGCAGTACTTC
NA,TRBV29-1,TRBJ2-1,TRBD1,CSVPGQGAWNEQFF,TGCAGCGTTCCTGGACAGGGGGCATGGAATGAGCAGTTCTTC